This TCR beta chain was recorded in a study of T cells after yellow fever vaccination. Overall study: SMART-Seq v4 Ultra Low Input prepared libraries from low-cell fractions.

Germline CDR1 reads DFQATT; CDR2 reads SNEGSKA (reference sequence). The CDR3 length is 14 residues. Between the trimmed V and J ends, which lost 1 base and 3 bases, there was a span of 11 bases. One entry per CDR3 protein, called by TCRdb with MiXCR from the 5' RACE reads. This table has a few hundred thousand distinct CDR3 sequences, around 7% appearing once. This specimen was PBMCs, taken roughly seven weeks after the first yellow fever vaccination. The chain has TRBV20-1 and TRBJ2-3; D may be TRBD2 (5 bases). The origin of this receptor is a man aged 18 to 30 who received the YFV17D yellow fever vaccine. The CDR3 reads CSARGTGVTDTQYF. In DNA, the CDR3 is TGCAGTGCTAGAGGAACCGGGGTTACAGATACGCAGTATTTT.